Listed below are T cell receptor beta chains from one sample, sequenced in a study of shared clonotypes between healthy human individuals. Repertoires were generated with immunoSEQ multiplex PCR, while TCRdb's copy carries only in-frame clones and drops some. This sample has some 2,000,000 clones, with about 95% found just once. Sequencing was carried out using naive CD8+ T cells sorted from blood. All receptors come from a man aged 18 to 29 in good health. The CDR3 runs from the conserved cysteine through the conserved F or W. Each record gives: clone size, J gene, V gene, CDR3 length, CDR3 protein. Some rows mark clone size as missing; the rest say once, few, many or name a class of expanded clone.

- TRBJ2-3 TRBV6-6 15 CASSPVGVGTDTQYF
few TRBJ2-7 TRBV9 13 CASSGTGTYEQYF
- TRBJ2-3 TRBV11-3 16 CASSLDQAGGQDTQYF
- TRBJ2-3 TRBV11-2 14 CASSWGASTDTQYF
- TRBJ2-7 TRBV7-9 14 CASSLTLSDYEQYF
- TRBJ2-5 TRBV14 17 CASSQVFHRVGVETQYF
- TRBJ1-2 TRBV11-1 14 CASSLGQGDYGYTF
- TRBJ2-3 TRBV7-9 14 CASSLVEGTDTQYF
once TRBJ2-7 TRBV27 13 CASSYRTSYEQYF
- TRBJ1-5 TRBV6-5 14 CASSYREGNQPQHF
- TRBJ1-2 TRBV6-6 15 CASSYTAAGSYGYTF
- TRBJ2-4 TRBV7-6 18 CATNPQARGGRGKNIQYF
- TRBJ2-7 TRBV29-1 13 CSVDMVGAYEQYF
- TRBJ1-1 TRBV30 10 CAGNRDEAFF
- TRBJ2-7 TRBV7-9 14 CASSFLGQGNEQYF
- TRBJ2-2 TRBV5-1 15 CASSFDRGDTGELFF
- TRBJ2-6 TRBV29-1 17 CSVLYPDRAKGANVLTF
- TRBJ2-3 TRBV2 14 CASSELAGTDTQYF
- TRBJ2-2 TRBV27 15 CASTKGTGDTGELFF
- TRBJ1-1 TRBV6-5 13 CASSPPGDREAFF
- TRBJ2-7 TRBV27 13 CASSLSTVYEQYF
- TRBJ1-2 TRBV6-1 14 CASSEEQVGYGYTF
- TRBJ2-7 TRBV7-2 15 CASSFHPPGYYEQYF
- TRBJ2-1 TRBV28 17 CASSPTRLAGKIVEQFF
once TRBJ2-5 TRBV19 15 CASSRASGRRETQYF
- TRBJ2-1 TRBV13 17 CASSSNIAGGPSNEQFF
- TRBJ1-2 TRBV6-5 12 CASTQEGYGYTF
- TRBJ2-3 TRBV23-1 15 CASSDSPGNTDTQYF
- TRBJ2-7 TRBV11-2 15 CASSLTSGGRVEQYF
- TRBJ1-3 TRBV6-1 11 CASSERSTIYF
- TRBJ2-3 TRBV6-5 14 CASSYSGPLDTQYF
- TRBJ2-7 TRBV4-1 15 CASSQGGVATYEQYF
- TRBJ1-5 TRBV30 15 CAWSHGQGSAQPQHF
- TRBJ2-7 TRBV5-1 14 CASSLVASGSEQYF
once TRBJ2-7 TRBV6-1 12 CASGDQTYEQYF
- TRBJ2-7 TRBV5-1 13 CASSWSVDYEQYF
- TRBJ2-1 TRBV4-3 16 CASSQSGTGVYNEQFF
- TRBJ1-6 TRBV27 15 CASSPGPGARSPLHF
- TRBJ2-1 TRBV6-5 15 CASSYSGTGLNEQFF
once TRBJ1-1 TRBV4-3 14 CASSQDRRNTEAFF
- TRBJ2-1 TRBV9 14 CASSVSRGYNEQFF
- TRBJ2-2 TRBV29-1 11 CSVLRTGELFF
- TRBJ1-4 TRBV5-4 15 CASSLAGTGNEKLFF
- TRBJ2-7 TRBV4-3 14 CASSQESWVYEQYF
- TRBJ1-4 TRBV11-2 15 CASSKNRQNNEKLFF
- TRBJ2-1 TRBV5-6 15 CASSSEGQFYNEQFF
once TRBJ2-3 TRBV30 14 CAWSPGLAADTQYF
- TRBJ2-1 TRBV6-1 15 CASRVAPDSYNEQFF
- TRBJ2-5 TRBV28 16 CASRSRSSGGGETQYF
- TRBJ2-5 TRBV27 14 CASSSWGGLETQYF
once TRBJ2-7 TRBV19 12 CASSGGGYEQYF
- TRBJ2-7 TRBV5-6 13 CASSPGEGYEQYF
- TRBJ1-1 TRBV27 16 CASSPRGGFLNTEAFF
once TRBJ2-7 TRBV7-9 14 CASSLSGSAYEQYF